The present TCR beta chain was sequenced within a study of blood T cells in healthy people across ages. The second PCR ran roughly 6 to 11 cycles with a sample-barcoded 5' primer and J-beta primers. TCRdb processed the 5' RACE reads anew with MiXCR; each CDR3 protein has one entry. The sample includes about 2 million distinct CDR3 sequences, about 50% of them seen just once. The donors, all healthy, were Caucasians living in Russia, aged roughly 6 to 100. The receptor was derived from a woman aged 40-49 years in good health. The sequencing sample was made of blood.

This chain's CDR3 is CASSLVLARVAFF. The CDR3 DNA follows: TGTGCCAGCAGCTTAGTATTAGCCAGGGTGGCGTTCTTC. This sequence joins TRBV7-2 and TRBJ2-1; the D gene is possibly TRBD1 (5 bases). The CDR3 loop spans 13 amino acids. Deletions cut 1 base from V and 15 bases from J, with 16 bases between. CDR1 and CDR2 (germline): SGHTA, FQGNSA.